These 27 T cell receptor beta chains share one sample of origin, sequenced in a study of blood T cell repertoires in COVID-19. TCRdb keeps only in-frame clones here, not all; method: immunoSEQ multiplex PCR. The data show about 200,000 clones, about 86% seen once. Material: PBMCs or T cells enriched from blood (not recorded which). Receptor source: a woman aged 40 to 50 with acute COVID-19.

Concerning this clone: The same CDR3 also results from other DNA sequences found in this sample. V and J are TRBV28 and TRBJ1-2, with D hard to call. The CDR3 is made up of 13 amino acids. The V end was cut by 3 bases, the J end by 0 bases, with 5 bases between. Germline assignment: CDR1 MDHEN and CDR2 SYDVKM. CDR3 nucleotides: TGTGCCAGCAGTTTGAGGGCTAACTATGGCTACACCTTC. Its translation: CASSLRANYGYTF.

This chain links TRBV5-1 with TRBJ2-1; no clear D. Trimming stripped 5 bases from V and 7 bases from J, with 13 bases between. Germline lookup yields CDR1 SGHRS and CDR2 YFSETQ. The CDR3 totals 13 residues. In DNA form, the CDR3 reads TGCGCCAGCAGTCCTGCGTTATGGAATGAGCAGTTCTTC. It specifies CASSPALWNEQFF.

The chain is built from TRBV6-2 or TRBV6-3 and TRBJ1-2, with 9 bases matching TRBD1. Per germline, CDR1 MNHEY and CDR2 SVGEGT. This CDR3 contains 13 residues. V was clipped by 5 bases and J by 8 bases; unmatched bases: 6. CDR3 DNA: TGTGCCAGCAGTGACCCGACAGGGGGGGGCTACACCTTC. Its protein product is CASSDPTGGGYTF.

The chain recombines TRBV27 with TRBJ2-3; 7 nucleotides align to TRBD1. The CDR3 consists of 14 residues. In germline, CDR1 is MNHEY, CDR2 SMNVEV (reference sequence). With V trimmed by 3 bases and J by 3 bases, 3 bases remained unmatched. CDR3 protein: CASSLTGTTDTQYF. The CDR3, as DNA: TGTGCCAGCAGTTTGACAGGGACAACAGATACGCAGTATTTT.

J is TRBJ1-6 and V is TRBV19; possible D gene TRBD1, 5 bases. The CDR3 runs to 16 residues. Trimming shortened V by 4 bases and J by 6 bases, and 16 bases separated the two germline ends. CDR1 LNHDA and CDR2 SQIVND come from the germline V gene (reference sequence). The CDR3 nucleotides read TGTGCCAGTAGTAAATCGCTAAACAGGTTTAATTCACCCCTCCACTTT. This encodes CASSKSLNRFNSPLHF.

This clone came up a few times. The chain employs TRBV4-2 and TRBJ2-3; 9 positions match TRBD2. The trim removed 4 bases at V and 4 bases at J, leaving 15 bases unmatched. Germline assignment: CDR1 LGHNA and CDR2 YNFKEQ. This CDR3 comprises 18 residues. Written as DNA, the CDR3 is TGTGCCAGCAGCCCGGGCGCGGGAGGGCCAACAGCTTCAGATACGCAGTATTTT. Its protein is CASSPGAGGPTASDTQYF.

CDR3 sequence (DNA): TGTGCCAGCAGTTTTTACCGGGACAGGGGCACTGAAGCTTTCTTT. Translated, it gives CASSFYRDRGTEAFF. This chain connects TRBV28 to TRBJ1-1, with 10 bases identical to TRBD1. The CDR3 has 15 amino acids. The germline gives CDR1 MDHEN, CDR2 SYDVKM. J lost 4 bases, V lost 3 bases, and 5 bases had no gene match.

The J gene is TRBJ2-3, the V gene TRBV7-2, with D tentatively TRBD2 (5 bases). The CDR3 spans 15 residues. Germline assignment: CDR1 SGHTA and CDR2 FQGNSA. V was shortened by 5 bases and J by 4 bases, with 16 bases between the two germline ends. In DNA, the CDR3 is TGTGCCAGCAGCCCCCACGGTAGCGTATCAGATACGCAGTATTTT. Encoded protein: CASSPHGSVSDTQYF. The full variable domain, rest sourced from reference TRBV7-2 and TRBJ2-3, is GAGVSQSPSNKVTEKGKDVELRCDPISGHTALYWYRQSLGQGLEFLIYFQGNSAPDKSGLPSDRFSAERTGGSVSTLTIQRTQQEDSAVYLCASSPHGSVSDTQYFGPGTRLTVL.

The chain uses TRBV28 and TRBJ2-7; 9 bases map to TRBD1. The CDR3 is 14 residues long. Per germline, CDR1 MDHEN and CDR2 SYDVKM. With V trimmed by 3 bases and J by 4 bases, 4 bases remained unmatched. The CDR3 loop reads CASSLTGGSYEQYF. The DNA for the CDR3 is TGTGCCAGCAGTTTGACAGGGGGTTCGTACGAGCAGTACTTC.

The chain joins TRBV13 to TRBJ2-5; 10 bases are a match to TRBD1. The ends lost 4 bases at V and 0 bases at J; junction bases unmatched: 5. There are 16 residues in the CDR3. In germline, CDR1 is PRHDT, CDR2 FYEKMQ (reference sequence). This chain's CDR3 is CASSSDRGPYQETQYF. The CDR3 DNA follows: TGTGCCAGCAGCTCCGACAGGGGGCCTTACCAAGAGACCCAGTACTTC.

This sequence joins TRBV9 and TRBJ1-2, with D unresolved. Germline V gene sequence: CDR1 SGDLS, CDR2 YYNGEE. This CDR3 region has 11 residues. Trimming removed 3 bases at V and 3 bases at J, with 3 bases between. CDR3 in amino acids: CASSGDYGYTF. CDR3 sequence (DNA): TGTGCCAGCAGCGGAGACTATGGCTACACCTTC. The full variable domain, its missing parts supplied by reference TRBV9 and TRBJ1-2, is DSGVTQTPKHLITATGQRVTLRCSPRSGDLSVYWYQQSLDQGLQFLIQYYNGEERAKGNILERFSAQQFPDLHSELNLSSLELGDSALYFCASSGDYGYTFGSGTRLTVV.

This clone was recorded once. The CDR3 spells CASSATGGNSGANVLTF. The CDR3 DNA is TGTGCCAGCAGCGCGACAGGGGGCAACTCTGGGGCCAACGTCCTGACTTTC. The chain couples TRBV7-3 to TRBJ2-6, with 10 positions matching TRBD1. CDR1 and CDR2 from the germline V gene are SGHTA and FQGTGA. The CDR3 spans 17 residues. The junction had 4 bases not matched to a gene; V was cut back by 5 bases and J by 0 bases.

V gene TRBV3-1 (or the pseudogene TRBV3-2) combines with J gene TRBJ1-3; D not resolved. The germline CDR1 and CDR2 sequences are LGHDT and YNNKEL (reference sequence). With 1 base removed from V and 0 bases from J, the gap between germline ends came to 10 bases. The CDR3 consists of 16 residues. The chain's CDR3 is CASSQGVAYSGNTIYF. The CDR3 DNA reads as TGTGCCAGCAGCCAAGGTGTGGCTTACTCTGGAAACACCATATATTTT.

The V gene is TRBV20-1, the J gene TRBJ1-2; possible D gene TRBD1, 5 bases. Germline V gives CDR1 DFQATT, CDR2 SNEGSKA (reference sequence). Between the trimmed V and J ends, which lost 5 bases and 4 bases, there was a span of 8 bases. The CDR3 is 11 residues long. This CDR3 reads CSAAGGYGYTF. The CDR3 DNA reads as TGCAGTGCTGCGGGGGGCTATGGCTACACCTTC.

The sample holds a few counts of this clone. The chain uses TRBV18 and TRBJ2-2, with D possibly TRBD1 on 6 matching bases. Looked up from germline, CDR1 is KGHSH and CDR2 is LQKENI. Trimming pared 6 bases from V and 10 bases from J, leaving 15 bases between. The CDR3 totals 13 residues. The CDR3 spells CASSQGTGSELFF. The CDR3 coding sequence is TGTGCCAGCTCGCAGGGAACAGGGTCGGAGCTGTTTTTT.

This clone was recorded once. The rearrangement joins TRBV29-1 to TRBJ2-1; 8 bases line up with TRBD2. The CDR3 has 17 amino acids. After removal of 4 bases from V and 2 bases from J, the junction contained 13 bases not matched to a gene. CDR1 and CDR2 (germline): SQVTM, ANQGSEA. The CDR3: CSVGKTSGSWTYNEQFF. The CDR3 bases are TGCAGCGTTGGTAAGACGAGCGGGAGTTGGACCTACAATGAGCAGTTCTTC.

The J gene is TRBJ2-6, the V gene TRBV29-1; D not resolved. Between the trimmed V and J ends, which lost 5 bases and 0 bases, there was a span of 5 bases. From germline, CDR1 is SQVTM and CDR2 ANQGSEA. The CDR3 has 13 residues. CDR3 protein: CSVSSSGANVLTF. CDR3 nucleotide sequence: TGCAGCGTTTCGAGCTCTGGGGCCAACGTCCTGACTTTC.

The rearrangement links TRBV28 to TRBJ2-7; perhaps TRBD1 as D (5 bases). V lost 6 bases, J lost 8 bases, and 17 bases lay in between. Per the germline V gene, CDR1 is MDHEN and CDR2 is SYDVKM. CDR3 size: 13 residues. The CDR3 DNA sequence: TGTGCCAGCAGCCCCGACAGCCCTTACAAGCAGTACTTC. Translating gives CASSPDSPYKQYF. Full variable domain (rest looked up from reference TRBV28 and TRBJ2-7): DVKVTQSSRYLVKRTGEKVFLECVQDMDHENMFWYRQDPGLGLRLIYFSYDVKMKEKGDIPEGYSVSREKKERFSLILESASTNQTSMYLCASSPDSPYKQYFGPGTRLTVT.

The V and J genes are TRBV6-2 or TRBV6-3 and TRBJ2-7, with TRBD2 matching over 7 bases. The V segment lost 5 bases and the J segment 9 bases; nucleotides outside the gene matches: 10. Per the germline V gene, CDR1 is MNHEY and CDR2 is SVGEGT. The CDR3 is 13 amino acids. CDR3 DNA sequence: TGTGCCAGCAGTCGGACCGGGACTAAGGTGCAGTACTTC. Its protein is CASSRTGTKVQYF.

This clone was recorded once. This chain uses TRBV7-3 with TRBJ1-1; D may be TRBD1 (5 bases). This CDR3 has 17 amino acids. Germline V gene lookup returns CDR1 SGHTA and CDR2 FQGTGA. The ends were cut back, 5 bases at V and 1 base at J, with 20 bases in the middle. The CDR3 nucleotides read TGTGCCAGCAGCACCCCCCCTCAGGGTTCCACGAACACTGAAGCTTTCTTT. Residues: CASSTPPQGSTNTEAFF.

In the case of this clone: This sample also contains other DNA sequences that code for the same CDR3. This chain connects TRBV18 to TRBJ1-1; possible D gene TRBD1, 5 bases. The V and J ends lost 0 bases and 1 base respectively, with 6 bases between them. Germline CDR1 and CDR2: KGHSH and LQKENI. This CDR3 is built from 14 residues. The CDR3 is CASSPPGPNTEAFF. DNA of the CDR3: TGTGCCAGCTCACCACCGGGGCCGAACACTGAAGCTTTCTTT.

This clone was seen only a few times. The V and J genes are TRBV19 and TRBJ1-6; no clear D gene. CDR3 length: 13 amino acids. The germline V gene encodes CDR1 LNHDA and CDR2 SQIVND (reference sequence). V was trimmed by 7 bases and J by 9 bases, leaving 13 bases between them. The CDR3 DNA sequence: TGTGCCAGTATCCGGGGAGTGGGTTCACCCCTCCACTTT. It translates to CASIRGVGSPLHF.

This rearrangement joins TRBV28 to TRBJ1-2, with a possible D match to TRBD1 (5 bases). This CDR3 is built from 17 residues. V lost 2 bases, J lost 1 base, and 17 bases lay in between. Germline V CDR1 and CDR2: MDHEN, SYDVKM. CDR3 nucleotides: TGTGCCAGCAGTTTACACCGTAGGGGCGATTATAACTATGGCTACACCTTC. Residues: CASSLHRRGDYNYGYTF.

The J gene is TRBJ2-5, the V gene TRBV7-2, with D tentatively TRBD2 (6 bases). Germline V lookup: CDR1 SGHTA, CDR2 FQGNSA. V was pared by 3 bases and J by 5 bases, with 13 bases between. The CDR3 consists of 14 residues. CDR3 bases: TGTGCCAGCAGCTTCTGGGGGGTTCTGGAGACCCAGTACTTC. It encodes CASSFWGVLETQYF.

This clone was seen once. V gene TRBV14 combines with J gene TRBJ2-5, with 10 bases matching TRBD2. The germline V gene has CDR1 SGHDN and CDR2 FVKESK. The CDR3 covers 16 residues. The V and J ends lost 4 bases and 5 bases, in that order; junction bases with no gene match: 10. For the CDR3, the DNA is TGTGCCAGCAGCCTGAGCGGGAGGGGAGCGGTGGAGACCCAGTACTTC. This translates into CASSLSGRGAVETQYF.

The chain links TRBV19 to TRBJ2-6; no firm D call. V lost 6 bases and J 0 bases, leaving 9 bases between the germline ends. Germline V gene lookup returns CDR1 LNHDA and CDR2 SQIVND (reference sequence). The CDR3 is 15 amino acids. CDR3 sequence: CASRAALSGANVLTF. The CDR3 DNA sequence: TGTGCCAGTAGAGCCGCTCTCTCTGGGGCCAACGTCCTGACTTTC.

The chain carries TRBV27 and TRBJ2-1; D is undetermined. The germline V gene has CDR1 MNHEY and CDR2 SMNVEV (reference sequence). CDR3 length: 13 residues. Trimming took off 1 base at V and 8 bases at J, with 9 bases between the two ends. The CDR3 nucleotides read TGTGCCAGCAGTTTATACGGCGAGGATGAGCAGTTCTTC. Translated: CASSLYGEDEQFF.